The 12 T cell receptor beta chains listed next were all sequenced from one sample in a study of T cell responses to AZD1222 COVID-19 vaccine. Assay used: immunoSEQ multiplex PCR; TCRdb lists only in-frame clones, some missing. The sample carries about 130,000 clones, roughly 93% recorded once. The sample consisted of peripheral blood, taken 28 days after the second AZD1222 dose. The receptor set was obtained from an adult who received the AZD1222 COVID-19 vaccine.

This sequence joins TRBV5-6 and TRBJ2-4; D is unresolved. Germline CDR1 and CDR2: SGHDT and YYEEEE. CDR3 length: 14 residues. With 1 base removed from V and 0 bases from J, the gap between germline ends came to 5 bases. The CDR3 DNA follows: TGTGCCAGCAGCTTGACTCTAGCCAAAAACATTCAGTACTTC. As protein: CASSLTLAKNIQYF.

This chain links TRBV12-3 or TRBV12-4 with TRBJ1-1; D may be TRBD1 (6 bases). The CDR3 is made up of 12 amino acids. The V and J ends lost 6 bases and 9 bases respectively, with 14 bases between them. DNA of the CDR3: TGTGCCAGCAGCCCGGACAGCCTGCAAGCTTTCTTT. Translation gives CASSPDSLQAFF.

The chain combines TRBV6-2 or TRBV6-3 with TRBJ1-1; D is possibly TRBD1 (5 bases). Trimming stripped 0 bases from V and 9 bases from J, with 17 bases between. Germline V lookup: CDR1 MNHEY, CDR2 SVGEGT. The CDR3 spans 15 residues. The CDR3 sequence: CASSYSRGRDVKAFF. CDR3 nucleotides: TGTGCCAGCAGTTACTCCCGGGGGAGAGACGTCAAAGCTTTCTTT.

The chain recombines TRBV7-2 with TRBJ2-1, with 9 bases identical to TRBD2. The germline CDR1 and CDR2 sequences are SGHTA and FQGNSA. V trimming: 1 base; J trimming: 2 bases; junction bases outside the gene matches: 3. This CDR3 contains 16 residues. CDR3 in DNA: TGTGCCAGCAGCTTAGTCGGCGGGGGGGCCTACAATGAGCAGTTCTTC. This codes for CASSLVGGGAYNEQFF.

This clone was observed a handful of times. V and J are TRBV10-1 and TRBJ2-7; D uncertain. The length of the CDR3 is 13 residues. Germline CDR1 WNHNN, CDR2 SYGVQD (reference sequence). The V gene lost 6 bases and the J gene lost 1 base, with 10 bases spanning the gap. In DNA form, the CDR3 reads TGCGCCAGCAGACAACCGAAATCCTACGAGCAGTACTTC. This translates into CASRQPKSYEQYF.

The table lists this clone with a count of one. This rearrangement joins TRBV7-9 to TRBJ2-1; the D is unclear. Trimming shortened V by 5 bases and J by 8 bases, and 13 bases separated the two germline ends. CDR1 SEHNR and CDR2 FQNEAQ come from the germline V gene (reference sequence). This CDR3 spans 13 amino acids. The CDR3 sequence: CASSRASSYEQFF. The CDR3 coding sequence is TGTGCCAGCAGCCGGGCCTCCAGCTATGAGCAGTTCTTC. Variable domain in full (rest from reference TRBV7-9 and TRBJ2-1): DTGVSQNPRHKITKRGQNVTFRCDPISEHNRLYWYRQTLGQGPEFLTYFQNEAQLEKSRLLSDRFSAERPKGSFSTLEIQRTEQGDSAMYLCASSRASSYEQFFGPGTRLTVL.

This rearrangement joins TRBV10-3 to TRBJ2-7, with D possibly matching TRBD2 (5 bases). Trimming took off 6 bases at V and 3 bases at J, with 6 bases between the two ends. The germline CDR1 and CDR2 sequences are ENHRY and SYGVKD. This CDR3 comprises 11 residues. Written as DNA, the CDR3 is TGTGCCATCAGCGGGAACTACGAGCAGTACTTC. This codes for CAISGNYEQYF.

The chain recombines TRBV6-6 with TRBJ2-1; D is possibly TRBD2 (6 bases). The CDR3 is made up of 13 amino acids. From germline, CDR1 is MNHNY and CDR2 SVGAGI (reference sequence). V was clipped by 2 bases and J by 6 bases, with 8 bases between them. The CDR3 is CASSYASVNEQFF. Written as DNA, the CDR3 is TGTGCCAGCAGTTACGCTAGCGTCAATGAGCAGTTCTTC.

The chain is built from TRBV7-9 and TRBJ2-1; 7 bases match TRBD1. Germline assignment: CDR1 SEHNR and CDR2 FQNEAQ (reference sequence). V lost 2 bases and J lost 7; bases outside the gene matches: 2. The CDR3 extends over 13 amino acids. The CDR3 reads CASSLSGGNEQFF. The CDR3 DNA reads TGTGCCAGCAGCTTATCAGGGGGTAATGAGCAGTTCTTC.

Here the CDR3 reads CASSSSGILQETQYF. The CDR3 DNA reads as TGTGCCAGCAGCTCAAGCGGGATCCTCCAAGAGACCCAGTACTTC. The chain joins TRBV28 to TRBJ2-5; 7 bases are shared with TRBD2. Trimming removed 6 bases from V and 1 base from J; junction bases left unmatched: 8. This CDR3 has 15 amino acids. The germline V gene encodes CDR1 MDHEN and CDR2 SYDVKM.

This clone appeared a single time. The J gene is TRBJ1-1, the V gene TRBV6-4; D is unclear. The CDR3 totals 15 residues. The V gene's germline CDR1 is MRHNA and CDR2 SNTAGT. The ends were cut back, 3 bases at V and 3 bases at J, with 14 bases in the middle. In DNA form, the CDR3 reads TGTGCCAGCAGTGAGCCCCCCGAAGAGGACACTGAAGCTTTCTTT. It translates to CASSEPPEEDTEAFF.

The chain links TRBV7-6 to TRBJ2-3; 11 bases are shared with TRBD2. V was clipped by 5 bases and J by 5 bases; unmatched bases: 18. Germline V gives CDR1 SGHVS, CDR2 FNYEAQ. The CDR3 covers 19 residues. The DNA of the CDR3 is TGTGCCAGCAGCCATTACCCGAGGGTAGCGGGGGGGCCGAGAGATACGCAGTATTTT. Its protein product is CASSHYPRVAGGPRDTQYF.